Below are 18 T cell receptor beta chains sequenced from a single sample in a study of blood T cell repertoires in COVID-19. Generated by immunoSEQ multiplex PCR, the TCRdb table keeps only in-frame clones and is missing some. Here the sample spans some 180,000 clones, approximately 89% being singletons. Specimen: PBMCs or T cells enriched from blood (not recorded which). The receptors here all came from a man in his forties who had recovered from COVID-19.

The V gene is TRBV6-5, the J gene TRBJ1-2, with a weak D call TRBD1 (5 bases). V was cut by 5 bases and J by 8 bases, with 12 bases left in between. The CDR3 covers 12 residues. The germline V gene has CDR1 MNHEY and CDR2 SVGAGI. The CDR3 is CASSPDRGGYTF. In nucleotides, the CDR3 is TGTGCCAGCAGTCCCGACAGAGGCGGCTACACCTTC.

The chain links TRBV6-1 to TRBJ2-3; 7 bases map to TRBD1. Per the germline V gene, CDR1 is MNHNS and CDR2 is SASEGT. V dropped 2 bases and J dropped 4; count of bases not matched to a gene: 9. This CDR3 is built from 16 residues. CDR3 nucleotide sequence: TGTGCCAGCAGTGAAAATATAGGGGGCTATGCAGATACGCAGTATTTT. Protein: CASSENIGGYADTQYF.

This clone came up a few times. The DNA for the CDR3 is TGTGCCAGCAGAGGACTAGCATCTAACAATGAGCAGTTCTTC. Translation: CASRGLASNNEQFF. The chain combines TRBV27 with TRBJ2-1; 8 bases fit TRBD2. V trimming: 6 bases; J trimming: 5 bases; junction bases outside the gene matches: 6. The CDR3 sequence is 14 residues long. CDR1 and CDR2 (germline): MNHEY, SMNVEV (reference sequence).

The chain employs TRBV4-1 and TRBJ1-5; D not certain. V was trimmed by 3 bases and J by 1 base, leaving 10 bases between them. This CDR3 region has 15 residues. Germline loops: CDR1 MGHRA, CDR2 YSYEKL. The CDR3 DNA reads TGCGCCAGCAGCCAGGAGGGTGTAAGCAATCAGCCCCAGCATTTT. It codes for CASSQEGVSNQPQHF.

V gene TRBV5-1 combines with J gene TRBJ1-3; 8 bases fit TRBD1. V was clipped by 4 bases and J by 6 bases; unmatched bases: 9. The CDR3 sequence is 15 residues long. Germline CDR1 is SGHRS and CDR2 is YFSETQ. CDR3 sequence (DNA): TGCGCCAGCAGCATCGGGACAGGCCAAGTAAACACCATATATTTT. Protein: CASSIGTGQVNTIYF. Looking up the rest from reference TRBV5-1 and TRBJ1-3 gives the full variable domain: KAGVTQTPRYLIKTRGQQVTLSCSPISGHRSVSWYQQTPGQGLQFLFEYFSETQRNKGNFPGRFSGRQFSNSRSEMNVSTLELGDSALYLCASSIGTGQVNTIYFGEGSWLTVV.

The rearrangement links TRBV6-5 to TRBJ2-3; 7 bases are shared with TRBD1. V was pared by 5 bases and J by 7 bases, with 6 bases of the junction left unmatched. The CDR3 loop spans 13 amino acids. Germline CDR1 and CDR2: MNHEY and SVGAGI. For the CDR3, the DNA is TGTGCCAGCAGTCTCCGACAGGGCCATACGCAGTATTTT. It specifies CASSLRQGHTQYF.

The V call is TRBV28, the J call TRBJ2-3, with 8 positions matching TRBD2. The CDR3 extends over 16 amino acids. Germline trimming cut 4 bases from V and 4 bases from J; bases unmatched to any gene: 10. CDR1 MDHEN and CDR2 SYDVKM come from the germline V gene. The CDR3 sequence is CASSSSSGRGPDTQYF. CDR3 bases: TGTGCCAGCAGTTCATCAAGCGGGAGAGGTCCAGATACGCAGTATTTT.

The chain couples TRBV25-1 to TRBJ2-7, with a tentative D call TRBD1 (5 bases). V lost 1 base and J 2 bases, leaving 12 bases between the germline ends. The length of the CDR3 is 15 residues. CDR1 is MGHDK and CDR2 is SYGVNS in the germline V gene. CDR3 sequence (DNA): TGTGCCAGCAGTGAATCAGGGTGGGGAACCTACGAGCAGTACTTC. It yields the protein CASSESGWGTYEQYF.

This rearrangement joins TRBV12-3 or TRBV12-4 to TRBJ1-2; D gene ambiguous. V lost 1 base to trimming and J lost 7 bases, with 10 bases between them. The CDR3 runs to 13 residues. CDR3 nucleotides: TGTGCCAGCAGTTTAGTTCCTTGGAGTGGCTACACCTTC. It yields the protein CASSLVPWSGYTF.

This sequence joins TRBV30 and TRBJ1-3; TRBD1 agrees at 7 bases. Germline CDR1 reads GTSNPN; CDR2 reads SVGIG (reference sequence). V shed 3 bases and J 5 bases; nucleotides not matched to a gene: 7. This CDR3 has 14 residues. This chain's CDR3 is CAWSVKGARNTIYF. Written as DNA, the CDR3 is TGTGCCTGGAGCGTTAAGGGGGCGAGAAACACCATATATTTT.

The J gene is TRBJ1-3, the V gene TRBV12-3 or TRBV12-4; tentatively, D is TRBD1 (6 bases). V was clipped by 3 bases and J by 4 bases, with 7 bases between them. The CDR3 length is 13 residues. As DNA, the CDR3 is TGTGCCAGCAGTTTTGGACAGGGAAACACCATATATTTT. It translates to CASSFGQGNTIYF.

This clone was counted once. V and J are TRBV5-6 and TRBJ2-3, with D possibly matching TRBD1 (6 bases). In germline, CDR1 is SGHDT, CDR2 YYEEEE. The ends were cut back, 4 bases at V and 5 bases at J, with 11 bases in the middle. The CDR3 loop spans 13 amino acids. The CDR3 DNA follows: TGTGCCAGCAGCCTAAAGGGGGAAGATACGCAGTATTTT. Translated, it gives CASSLKGEDTQYF.

The rearrangement uses TRBV18 and TRBJ2-1; perhaps TRBD2 as D (5 bases). Trimming took 3 bases from V and 7 from J, leaving 16 bases between them. The germline V gene encodes CDR1 KGHSH and CDR2 LQKENI. CDR3 size: 15 residues. The CDR3 is CASSPMDSLWNEQFF. The DNA for the CDR3 is TGTGCCAGCTCACCGATGGACTCCCTGTGGAATGAGCAGTTCTTC.

The V call is TRBV4-1, the J call TRBJ2-1; TRBD2 might be the D (6 bases). Trimming left V 2 bases short and J 10 bases short, with 15 bases between. The CDR3 is made up of 14 amino acids. In germline, CDR1 is MGHRA, CDR2 YSYEKL. The CDR3, as DNA: TGCGCCAGCAGCCAACCGACTAGTCCGGGGGAGCAGTTCTTC. Its protein product is CASSQPTSPGEQFF.

In this sample, this clone turned up once. The genes are TRBV19 and TRBJ1-1; the D gene is possibly TRBD1 (5 bases). Germline V lookup: CDR1 LNHDA, CDR2 SQIVND (reference sequence). The CDR3 has 13 amino acids. Between the trimmed V and J ends, which lost 1 base and 10 bases, there was a span of 13 bases. CDR3 loop: CASSIVPQGGAFF. The CDR3 DNA is TGTGCCAGTAGTATAGTTCCGCAGGGAGGAGCTTTCTTT.

The CDR3: CASSGLGPGELFF. Here the CDR3 DNA reads TGTGCCAGCAGTGGACTAGGCCCCGGGGAGCTGTTTTTT. The chain uses TRBV25-1 and TRBJ2-2; a possible D gene is TRBD2 (6 bases). Looked up from germline, CDR1 is MGHDK and CDR2 is SYGVNS. Trimming stripped 4 bases from V and 6 bases from J, with 9 bases between. The CDR3 is made up of 13 amino acids.

The CDR3 nucleotides are TGTGCCAGTTCCGGGGAAAACTACGAGCAGTACTTC. Translating gives CASSGENYEQYF. This chain uses TRBV2 with TRBJ2-7, with a possible D match to TRBD2 (5 bases). Trimming left V 9 bases short and J 3 bases short, with 12 bases between. Per the germline V gene, CDR1 is SNHLY and CDR2 is FYNNEI. The CDR3 spans 12 residues.

The chain recombines TRBV21-1 with TRBJ1-6; TRBD1 is the table's D call, not checked against the DNA. TRBV21-1 is listed as a pseudogene. The CDR3 consists of 14 residues. In DNA, the CDR3 is TGTGCCAGCAGCAATACCCCAGCTGGGCTCCCCCTCCACTTT. Translated, it gives CASSNTPAGLPLHF.